This is a list of T cell receptor beta chains from one sample in a study of T cell repertoires in cytomegalovirus infection. TCRdb reprocessed the reads via MiXCR and lists one record per CDR3 protein. The data contain about 500,000 distinct CDR3 sequences, 30% to 40% of them seen just once; the ten biggest clones take up about a sixth. What these receptors recognize is not known. The sequencing used cultured PBMCs, collected from culture after CMV antigen stimulation. These receptors originate from a human donor in good health (CMV status not recorded). Some clones in this sample may be carry-over from other donors' samples. CDR3s include the opening cysteine and the closing phenylalanine or tryptophan. A D gene is named only where the DNA matches it firmly. Expanded clones get a size class; other rows say once, few or many, or leave the size out.

>TRBJ2-1|TRBD2|NA|TRBV11-2
CASRLAGDEQFF
TGTGCCAGCCGACTAGCGGGAGATGAGCAGTTCTTC
>TRBJ1-1|NA|NA|TRBV20-1
CKGQENLNTEAFF
TGCAAAGGCCAGGAGAACCTTAACACTGAAGCTTTCTTT
>TRBJ2-2|TRBD2|NA|TRBV7-2
CASSPRGGGSNTGELFF
TGTGCCAGCAGCCCGCGGGGGGGTGGTTCGAACACCGGGGAGCTGTTTTTT
>TRBJ2-3|TRBD2|NA|TRBV6-1
CASSPQTGGLAPTDTQYF
TGTGCCAGCAGTCCCCAGACCGGAGGACTAGCGCCCACAGATACGCAGTATTTT
>TRBJ2-3|TRBD2|few|TRBV5-6
CASSLSGGADTDTQYF
TGTGCCAGCAGCTTATCGGGGGGAGCTGACACAGATACGCAGTATTTT
>TRBJ2-1|TRBD2|NA|TRBV24-1
CATPSAGDSSYNEQFF
TGTGCCACTCCGTCGGCGGGGGACTCCTCCTACAATGAGCAGTTCTTC
>TRBJ2-2|NA|few|TRBV11-2
CASSTGTSWLRELFF
TGTGCCAGCAGCACCGGGACCAGCTGGCTAAGGGAGCTGTTTTTT
>TRBJ1-5|NA|few|TRBV11-2
CASSEQTGFSNQPQHF
TGTGCCAGCAGCGAACAAACAGGGTTCAGCAATCAGCCCCAGCATTTT
>TRBJ2-1|NA|few|TRBV6-1
CASSEHNEQFF
TGTGCCAGCAGTGAACACAATGAGCAGTTCTTC
>TRBJ2-3|TRBD2|once|TRBV7-2
CASSRRREAGTDTQYF
TGTGCCAGCAGCCGTCGACGGGAGGCAGGCACAGATACGCAGTATTTT
>TRBJ2-2|NA|many|TRBV7-2
CASSLGGNTGELFF
TGTGCCAGCAGCTTAGGCGGGAACACCGGGGAGCTGTTTTTT
>TRBJ2-2|NA|NA|TRBV6-2/TRBV6-3
CASRDPPGANSGELFF
TGTGCCAGCAGAGACCCGCCAGGGGCGAATTCCGGGGAGCTGTTTTTT
>TRBJ1-2|NA|few|TRBV12-3/TRBV12-4
CASTPKSRGAGLRHGYTF
TGTGCCAGCACCCCAAAATCAAGGGGAGCGGGATTACGGCATGGCTACACCTTC
>TRBJ2-5|TRBD2|few|TRBV12-3/TRBV12-4
CASSARTSGIETQYF
TGTGCCAGCAGTGCAAGGACTAGCGGGATAGAGACCCAGTACTTC
>TRBJ2-3|NA|many|TRBV7-2
CASSLLTDTQYF
TGTGCCAGCAGCTTGCTCACAGATACGCAGTATTTT
>TRBJ2-1|NA|NA|TRBV12-3/TRBV12-4
CASSPMWDLSYNEQFF
TGTGCCAGCAGTCCAATGTGGGACTTAAGCTACAATGAGCAGTTCTTC
>TRBJ1-6|TRBD1|few|TRBV6-1
CASTDRGQSYNSPLHF
TGTGCCAGCACCGACAGGGGGCAGTCCTATAATTCACCCCTCCACTTT
>TRBJ2-1|TRBD2|NA|TRBV5-4
CASSLVRGGEYNEQFF
TGTGCCAGCAGCTTGGTCCGGGGAGGGGAATACAATGAGCAGTTCTTC
>TRBJ2-7|NA|few|TRBV6-1
CASSYLSGEQYF
TGTGCCAGCAGTTATCTTTCGGGCGAGCAGTACTTC
>TRBJ1-4|NA|few|TRBV5-1
CASSLVAVGNEKLFF
TGCGCCAGCAGCTTGGTGGCGGTGGGGAATGAAAAACTGTTTTTT
>TRBJ2-4|TRBD2|many|TRBV28
CASSPGLAGVPTLAKNIQYF
TGTGCCAGCAGTCCCGGACTAGCGGGGGTACCGACCTTAGCCAAAAACATTCAGTACTTC
>TRBJ2-1|NA|many|TRBV7-2
CASSLAGPLTNEQFF
TGTGCCAGCAGCTTAGCGGGACCTCTGACCAATGAGCAGTTCTTC
>TRBJ2-7|TRBD1|NA|TRBV9
CARGQGAHEQYF
TGTGCCAGGGGACAGGGGGCCCACGAGCAGTACTTC
>TRBJ1-1|TRBD1|NA|TRBV4-3
CASSQETRNRGFDTEAFF
TGCGCCAGCAGCCAAGAGACCAGAAACAGGGGATTTGACACTGAAGCTTTCTTT
>TRBJ2-7|TRBD2|few|TRBV7-2
CASSVTSGRLHEQYF
TGTGCCAGCAGCGTGACTAGCGGGAGGCTACACGAGCAGTACTTC
>TRBJ2-7|TRBD2|once|TRBV19
CASRPGTNLPEQYF
TGTGCCAGTAGGCCCGGGACTAATCTCCCCGAGCAGTACTTC
>TRBJ2-1|TRBD2|many|TRBV7-6
CASSLASGEQFF
TGTGCCAGCAGCCTTGCTAGCGGCGAGCAGTTCTTC
>TRBJ2-6|NA|NA|TRBV2
CASSESVPGANVLTF
TGTGCCAGCAGTGAATCGGTCCCTGGGGCCAACGTCCTGACTTTC
>TRBJ2-2|TRBD2|few|TRBV10-3
CAISVLAGTGELFF
TGTGCCATCAGTGTACTAGCGGGCACCGGGGAGCTGTTTTTT
>TRBJ2-2|TRBD1|NA|TRBV7-9
CASSQTGYTGELFF
TGTGCCAGCAGCCAGACAGGGTACACCGGGGAGCTGTTTTTT
>TRBJ1-2|TRBD1|NA|TRBV11-2
CASSLNTGVNNYGYTF
TGTGCCAGCAGCCTAAATACAGGGGTCAACAACTATGGCTACACCTTC
>TRBJ2-5|NA|few|TRBV10-3
CAISVIPRETQYF
TGTGCCATCAGTGTCATCCCACGGGAGACCCAGTACTTC
>TRBJ1-1|NA|few|TRBV28
CASSLIGVRVGAFF
TGTGCCAGCAGTTTAATTGGGGTTCGCGTCGGAGCTTTCTTT
>TRBJ2-1|TRBD1|many|TRBV6-1
CASRTGTVPNEQFF
TGTGCCAGCAGGACCGGGACAGTCCCCAATGAGCAGTTCTTC
>TRBJ2-3|NA|few|TRBV7-8
CASSTSRNPTDTQYF
TGTGCCAGCAGCACCAGTAGAAACCCCACAGATACGCAGTATTTT
>TRBJ2-7|TRBD2|few|TRBV11-1
CASSLLAGGPSEQYF
TGTGCCAGCAGCTTGTTGGCGGGAGGGCCCTCCGAGCAGTACTTC
>TRBJ1-3|NA|few|TRBV18
CASSLTKGSGNTIYF
TGTGCCAGCTCTCTCACAAAGGGATCAGGAAACACCATATATTTT
>TRBJ2-2|NA|few|TRBV9
CASSVVGDPHTGELFF
TGTGCCAGCAGCGTAGTCGGGGACCCACACACCGGGGAGCTGTTTTTT
>TRBJ1-6|NA|few|TRBV25-1
CASSGYHF
TGTGCCAGCAGTGGGTACCACTTT
>TRBJ1-1|NA|NA|TRBV7-6
CASKGTEAFF
TGTGCCAGCAAAGGGACTGAAGCTTTCTTT
>TRBJ2-1|NA|NA|TRBV2
CASTKRGGGGSYNEQFF
TGTGCCAGCACTAAGAGGGGGGGAGGTGGTTCCTACAATGAGCAGTTCTTC
>TRBJ1-1|TRBD1|many|TRBV4-1
CASSNRGTGNTEAFF
TGCGCCAGCAGCAACCGAGGGACAGGAAACACTGAAGCTTTCTTT
>TRBJ2-3|NA|once|TRBV11-2
CASSPRGSDTGTDTQYF
TGTGCCAGCAGCCCCCGGGGTAGCGACACGGGCACAGATACGCAGTATTTT
>TRBJ1-1|NA|few|TRBV6-2/TRBV6-3
CASSPTAHQKNTEAFF
TGTGCCAGCAGTCCGACGGCACACCAGAAGAACACTGAAGCTTTCTTT
>TRBJ1-5|NA|NA|TRBV20-1
CSALLSRQGFDQPQHF
TGCAGTGCCCTCTTATCGCGGCAGGGCTTCGATCAGCCCCAGCATTTT
>TRBJ1-1|NA|few|TRBV20-1
CSARDRGGEAFF
TGCAGTGCTAGAGATAGGGGAGGGGAGGCTTTCTTT
>TRBJ2-2|TRBD1|NA|TRBV6-4
CASGGTGAPGELFF
TGTGCCAGCGGGGGGACAGGCGCTCCCGGGGAGCTGTTTTTT
>TRBJ1-2|NA|few|TRBV11-2
CASSFPKTGGSDYGYTF
TGTGCCAGCAGCTTCCCCAAGACGGGGGGTAGTGACTATGGCTACACCTTC
>TRBJ2-7|NA|few|TRBV7-2
CASSSRGVGYEQYF
TGTGCCAGCAGCTCAAGAGGAGTCGGGTACGAGCAGTACTTC
>TRBJ1-1|NA|many|TRBV7-2
CASSLGGLGWGSEAFF
TGTGCCAGCAGCTTAGGAGGTCTGGGCTGGGGCTCTGAAGCTTTCTTT
>TRBJ2-1|NA|few|TRBV9
CASSVGVSSGYNEQFF
TGTGCCAGCAGCGTAGGGGTTAGTAGCGGATACAATGAGCAGTTCTTC
>TRBJ1-6|NA|NA|TRBV10-3
CAISEPQGLTNSPLHF
TGTGCCATCAGTGAGCCTCAAGGTCTGACCAATTCACCCCTCCACTTT
>TRBJ2-7|TRBD2|many|TRBV5-1
CASSFSAGGPNEQYF
TGCGCCAGCAGCTTCTCCGCGGGAGGCCCCAACGAGCAGTACTTC
>TRBJ2-3|TRBD2|NA|TRBV4-3
CASSQGVAGGSTDTQYF
TGCGCCAGCAGCCAAGGTGTAGCGGGAGGGAGCACAGATACGCAGTATTTT
>TRBJ2-7|NA|NA|TRBV27
CASSQKRGSWTYEQYF
TGTGCCAGCAGCCAAAAACGGGGCTCTTGGACCTACGAGCAGTACTTC
>TRBJ1-1|NA|NA|TRBV7-2
CASTFSADTEAFF
TGTGCCAGCACCTTCTCGGCGGACACTGAAGCTTTCTTT
>TRBJ2-7|NA|NA|TRBV6-1
CASSEGSTYEQYF
TGTGCCAGCAGTGAGGGTTCGACCTACGAGCAGTACTTC
>TRBJ2-5|NA|many|TRBV11-2
CASSFRDSQETQYF
TGTGCCAGCAGCTTTAGGGACTCCCAAGAGACCCAGTACTTC
>TRBJ2-5|TRBD1|NA|TRBV7-9
CASSLRSGGMGQETQYF
TGTGCCAGCAGCTTAAGATCAGGGGGCATGGGCCAAGAGACCCAGTACTTC
>TRBJ2-1|NA|few|TRBV19
CASSINGKFSRAYNEQFF
TGTGCCAGTAGTATTAACGGCAAATTTTCCCGAGCATACAATGAGCAGTTCTTC